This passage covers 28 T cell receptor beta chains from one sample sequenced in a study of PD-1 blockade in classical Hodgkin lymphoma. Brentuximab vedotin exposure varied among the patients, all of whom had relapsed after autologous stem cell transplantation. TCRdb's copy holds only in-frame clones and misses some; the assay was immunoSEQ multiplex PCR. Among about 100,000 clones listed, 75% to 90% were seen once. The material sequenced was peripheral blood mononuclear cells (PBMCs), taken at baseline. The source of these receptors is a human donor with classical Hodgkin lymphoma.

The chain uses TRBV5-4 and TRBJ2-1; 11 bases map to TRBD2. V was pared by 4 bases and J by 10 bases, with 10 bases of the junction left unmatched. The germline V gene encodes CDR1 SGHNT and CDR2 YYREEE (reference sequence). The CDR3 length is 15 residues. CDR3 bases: TGTGCCAGCAGCACAGTCGGGACTAGCGGACTAGAGCAGTTCTTC. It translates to CASSTVGTSGLEQFF.

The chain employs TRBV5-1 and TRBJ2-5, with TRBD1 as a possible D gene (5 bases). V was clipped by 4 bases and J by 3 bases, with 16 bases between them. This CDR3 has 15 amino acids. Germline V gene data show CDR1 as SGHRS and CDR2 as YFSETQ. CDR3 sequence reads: CASSPWGGAEETQYF. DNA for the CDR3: TGCGCCAGCAGCCCCTGGGGCGGAGCCGAAGAGACCCAGTACTTC.

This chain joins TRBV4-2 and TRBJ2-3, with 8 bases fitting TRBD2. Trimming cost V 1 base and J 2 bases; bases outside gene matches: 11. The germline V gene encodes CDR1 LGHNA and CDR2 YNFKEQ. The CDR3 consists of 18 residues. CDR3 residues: CASSQAWSAGAYTDTQYF. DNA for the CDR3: TGTGCCAGCAGCCAAGCCTGGTCAGCGGGAGCCTACACAGATACGCAGTATTTT.

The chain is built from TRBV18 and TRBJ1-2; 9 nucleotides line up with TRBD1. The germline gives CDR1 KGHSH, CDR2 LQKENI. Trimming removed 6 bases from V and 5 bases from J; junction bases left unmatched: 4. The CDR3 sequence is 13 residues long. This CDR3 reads CASSPGTGYGYTF. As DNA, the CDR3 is TGTGCCAGCTCCCCCGGGACAGGGTATGGCTACACCTTC.

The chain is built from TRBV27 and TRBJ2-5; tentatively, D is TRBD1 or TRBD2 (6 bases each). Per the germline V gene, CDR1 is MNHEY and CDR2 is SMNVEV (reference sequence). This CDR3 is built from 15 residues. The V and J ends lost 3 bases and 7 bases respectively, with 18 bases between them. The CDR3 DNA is TGTGCCAGCAGTTTGACCTGGCTAGAGGGGGGGACCCAGTACTTC. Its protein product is CASSLTWLEGGTQYF.

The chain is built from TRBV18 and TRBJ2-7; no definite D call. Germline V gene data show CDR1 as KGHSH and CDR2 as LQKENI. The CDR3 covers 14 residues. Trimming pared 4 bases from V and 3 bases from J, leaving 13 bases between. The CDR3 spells CASSLQSGGYEQYF. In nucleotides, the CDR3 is TGTGCCAGCTCACTCCAGTCGGGCGGCTACGAGCAGTACTTC.

CDR3 sequence: CASSYPGQGRAYEQYF. CDR3 DNA: TGTGCCAGCAGTTACCCGGGCCAGGGTCGCGCGTACGAGCAGTACTTC. The rearrangement uses TRBV6-6 and TRBJ2-7, with a possible D match to TRBD1 (5 bases). Germline V gives CDR1 MNHNY, CDR2 SVGAGI (reference sequence). The CDR3 is 16 amino acids. Trimming stripped 2 bases from V and 4 bases from J, with 18 bases between.

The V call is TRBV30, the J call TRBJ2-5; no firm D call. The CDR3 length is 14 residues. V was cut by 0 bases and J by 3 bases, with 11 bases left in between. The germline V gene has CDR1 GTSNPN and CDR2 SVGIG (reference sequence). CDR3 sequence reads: CAWSVRGGKETQYF. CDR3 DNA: TGTGCCTGGAGTGTAAGAGGCGGAAAAGAGACCCAGTACTTC.

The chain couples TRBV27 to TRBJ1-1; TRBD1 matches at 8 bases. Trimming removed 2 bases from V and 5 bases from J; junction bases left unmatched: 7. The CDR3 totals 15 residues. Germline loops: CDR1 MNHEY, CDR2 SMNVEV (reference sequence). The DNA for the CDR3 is TGTGCCAGCAGTTTAACCCCAGGGGGCCGGACTGAAGCTTTCTTT. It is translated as CASSLTPGGRTEAFF.

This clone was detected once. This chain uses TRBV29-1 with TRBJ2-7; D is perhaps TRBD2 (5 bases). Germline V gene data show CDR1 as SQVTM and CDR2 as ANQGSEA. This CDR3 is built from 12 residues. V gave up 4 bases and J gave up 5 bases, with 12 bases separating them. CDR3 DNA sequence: TGCAGCGTTGTCCGAGAAGCGGACGAGCAGTACTTC. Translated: CSVVREADEQYF.

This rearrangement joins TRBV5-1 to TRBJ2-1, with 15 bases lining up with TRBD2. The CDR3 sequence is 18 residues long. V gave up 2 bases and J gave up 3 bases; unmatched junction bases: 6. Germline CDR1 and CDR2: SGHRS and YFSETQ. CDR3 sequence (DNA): TGCGCCAGCAGCTTAATGGGACTAGCGGGAGGCCTCTACAATGAGCAGTTCTTC. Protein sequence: CASSLMGLAGGLYNEQFF.

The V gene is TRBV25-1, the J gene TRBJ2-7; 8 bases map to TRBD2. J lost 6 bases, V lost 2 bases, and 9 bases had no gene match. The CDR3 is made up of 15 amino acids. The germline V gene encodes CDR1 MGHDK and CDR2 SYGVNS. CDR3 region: CASSEGGAGEGEQYF. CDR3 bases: TGTGCCAGCAGTGAAGGCGGAGCGGGAGAGGGCGAGCAGTACTTC.

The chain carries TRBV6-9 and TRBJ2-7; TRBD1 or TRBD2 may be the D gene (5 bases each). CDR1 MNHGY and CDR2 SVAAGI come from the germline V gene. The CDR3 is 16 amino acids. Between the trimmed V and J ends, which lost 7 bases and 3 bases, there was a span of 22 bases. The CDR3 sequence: CASTQLGIPGGYEQYF. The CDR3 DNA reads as TGTGCCAGCACCCAGCTAGGGATCCCTGGGGGCTACGAGCAGTACTTC.

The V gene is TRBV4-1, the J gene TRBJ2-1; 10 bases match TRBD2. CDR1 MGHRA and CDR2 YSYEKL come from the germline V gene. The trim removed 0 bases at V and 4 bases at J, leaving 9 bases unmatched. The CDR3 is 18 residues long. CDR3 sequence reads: CASSQDRLASGGYNEQFF. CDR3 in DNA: TGCGCCAGCAGCCAAGATCGGTTGGCTAGCGGGGGATACAATGAGCAGTTCTTC.

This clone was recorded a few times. CDR3 bases: TGTGCCAGCTCATGGACAGGCTACAATGAGCAGTTCTTC. This codes for CASSWTGYNEQFF. The V gene is TRBV6-1, the J gene TRBJ2-1; TRBD1 agrees at 7 bases. CDR3 size: 13 residues. Germline V gives CDR1 MNHNS, CDR2 SASEGT. V gave up 8 bases and J gave up 3 bases; unmatched junction bases: 4.

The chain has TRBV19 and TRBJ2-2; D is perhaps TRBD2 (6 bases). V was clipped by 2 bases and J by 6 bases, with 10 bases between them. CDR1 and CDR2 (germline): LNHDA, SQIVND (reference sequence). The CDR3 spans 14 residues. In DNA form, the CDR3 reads TGTGCCAGTAGTATATGGTCTAGCGCCGGGGAGCTGTTTTTT. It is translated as CASSIWSSAGELFF.

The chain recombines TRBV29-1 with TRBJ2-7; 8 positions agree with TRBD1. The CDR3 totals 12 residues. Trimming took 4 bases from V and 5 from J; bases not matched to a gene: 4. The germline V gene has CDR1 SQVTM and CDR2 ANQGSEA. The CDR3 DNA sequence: TGCAGCGTTGGGACAGGGTGGGACGAGCAGTACTTC. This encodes CSVGTGWDEQYF.

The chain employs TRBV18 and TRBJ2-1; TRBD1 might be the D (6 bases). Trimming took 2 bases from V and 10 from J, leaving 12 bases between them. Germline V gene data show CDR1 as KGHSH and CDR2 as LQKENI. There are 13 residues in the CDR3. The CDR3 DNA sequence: TGTGCCAGCTCACCAGACAGGCCGCCGGAGCAGTTCTTC. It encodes CASSPDRPPEQFF.

The CDR3 coding sequence is TGTGCCAGCAGTCCGCCGTCGAGGCCCCTCCACTTT. Translating it yields CASSPPSRPLHF. The rearrangement uses TRBV27 and TRBJ1-6; D is ambiguous. The CDR3 has 12 residues. Per germline, CDR1 MNHEY and CDR2 SMNVEV (reference sequence). The V and J ends lost 5 bases and 13 bases respectively, with 12 bases between them.

CDR3 sequence reads: CASSYSGQGTLYEQYF. CDR3 DNA: TGTGCCAGCAGTTACTCCGGACAGGGCACTCTCTACGAGCAGTACTTC. The chain has TRBV6-5 and TRBJ2-7, with 8 bases matching TRBD1. This CDR3 is 16 amino acids long. Germline V gene data show CDR1 as MNHEY and CDR2 as SVGAGI. With 0 bases clipped from V and 3 bases from J, the junction kept 7 bases outside the gene matches.

The CDR3 sequence: CATMANRDGEQFF. In nucleotides, the CDR3 is TGTGCCACCATGGCCAACCGGGACGGTGAGCAGTTCTTC. The chain carries TRBV6-1 and TRBJ2-1, with D perhaps given as TRBD1 or TRBD2 (5 bases each). Germline CDR1 reads MNHNS; CDR2 reads SASEGT. V gave up 10 bases and J gave up 9 bases, with 19 bases separating them. The CDR3 totals 13 residues.

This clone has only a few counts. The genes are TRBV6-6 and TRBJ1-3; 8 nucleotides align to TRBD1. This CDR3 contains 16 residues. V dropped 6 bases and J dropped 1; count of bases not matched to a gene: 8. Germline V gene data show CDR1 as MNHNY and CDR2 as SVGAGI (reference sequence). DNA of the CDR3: TGTGCCAGCAGCCGGAACCGGGACAGGTCTGGAAACACCATATATTTT. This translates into CASSRNRDRSGNTIYF.

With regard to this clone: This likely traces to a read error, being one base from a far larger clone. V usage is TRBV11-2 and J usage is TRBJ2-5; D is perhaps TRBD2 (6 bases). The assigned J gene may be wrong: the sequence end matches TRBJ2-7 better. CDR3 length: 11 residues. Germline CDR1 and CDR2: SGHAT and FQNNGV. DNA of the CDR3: TGTGCCAGCAGCCGGGGGTACGAGCAGTACTTC. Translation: CASSRGYEQYF.

CDR3 residues: CASSPGQGAGKNIQYF. CDR3 bases: TGCGCCAGCAGCCCGGGACAGGGGGCGGGTAAAAACATTCAGTACTTC. The rearrangement joins TRBV5-1 to TRBJ2-4, with TRBD1 matching 12 bases. Germline-derived CDR1 and CDR2 are SGHRS and YFSETQ. The junction had 6 bases not matched to a gene; V was cut back by 4 bases and J by 4 bases. This CDR3 has 16 residues.

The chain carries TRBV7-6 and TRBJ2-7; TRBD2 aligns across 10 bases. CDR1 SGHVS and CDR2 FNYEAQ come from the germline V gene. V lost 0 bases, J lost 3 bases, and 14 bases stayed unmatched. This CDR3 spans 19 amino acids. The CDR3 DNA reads TGTGCCAGCAGCTTAGCGGGGGGGATTCTAGCGGGAGACCACTACGAGCAGTACTTC. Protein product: CASSLAGGILAGDHYEQYF.

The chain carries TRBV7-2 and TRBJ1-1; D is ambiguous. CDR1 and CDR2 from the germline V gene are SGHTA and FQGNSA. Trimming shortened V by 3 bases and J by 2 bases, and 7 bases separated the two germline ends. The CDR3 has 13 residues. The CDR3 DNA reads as TGTGCCAGCAGCTTCACTCCTAACACTGAAGCTTTCTTT. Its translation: CASSFTPNTEAFF.

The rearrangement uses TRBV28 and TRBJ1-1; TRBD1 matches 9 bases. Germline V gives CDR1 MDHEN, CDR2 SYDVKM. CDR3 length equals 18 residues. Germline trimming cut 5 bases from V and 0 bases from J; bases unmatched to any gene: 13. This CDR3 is CASSVGQGLFHMNTEAFF. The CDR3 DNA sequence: TGTGCCAGCAGTGTCGGACAGGGGCTGTTCCACATGAACACTGAAGCTTTCTTT.

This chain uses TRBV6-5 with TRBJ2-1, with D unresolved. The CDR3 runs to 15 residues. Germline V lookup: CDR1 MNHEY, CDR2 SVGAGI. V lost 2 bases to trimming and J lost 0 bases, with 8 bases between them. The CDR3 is CASSYGQSSYNEQFF. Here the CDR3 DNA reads TGTGCCAGCAGTTACGGGCAGAGCTCCTACAATGAGCAGTTCTTC.